This T cell receptor (beta chain) derives from a study of PD-1 blockade in classical Hodgkin lymphoma. Study details: Nivolumab was administered to patients intravenously at 3 mg/kg every 2 weeks.

Study-wide results and limits: By C4D1, diversity of CD4+ TCRs had risen significantly, whereas that of CD8+ TCRs had not.

Some clones are missing from TCRdb's copy, which holds only in-frame ones; the method was immunoSEQ multiplex PCR. The sample contains 130,000 to 150,000 clones, approximately 72% of which appear only once. After autologous stem cell transplantation all patients relapsed, and prior brentuximab vedotin exposure differed between cohorts. Turning to this clone: What it binds is not known.

This CDR3 spans 16 amino acids. The V gene lost 0 bases and the J gene lost 2 bases, with 13 bases spanning the gap. Germline-derived CDR1 and CDR2 are MNHNS and SASEGT. The chain has TRBV6-1 and TRBJ2-5; D gene uncertain. This receptor was identified in a human donor with classical Hodgkin lymphoma. Sequencing used peripheral blood mononuclear cells (PBMCs), obtained before the second cycle of nivolumab. The CDR3 loop is CASSEAGRNLQETQYF. CDR3 DNA sequence: TGTGCCAGCAGTGAAGCCGGACGGAACCTACAAGAGACCCAGTACTTC.